A single sample gave rise to the 4 T cell receptor beta chains below, sequenced in a study of blood T cell repertoires in COVID-19. Profiling relied on immunoSEQ multiplex PCR, and the TCRdb table lists in-frame clones only, not all of them. This table has a few hundred thousand clones, 90% to 95% appearing once. Sequenced material: PBMCs or T cells enriched from blood (not recorded which). These receptors all come from a human donor in a cohort exposed to, infected with or recovered from COVID-19 (not recorded which). The donor label of this sample is uncertain.

The gene calls are TRBV5-1 and TRBJ1-1; D is ambiguous. The CDR3 runs 14 residues. Deletions cut 1 base from V and 2 bases from J, with 9 bases between. The germline CDR1 and CDR2 sequences are SGHRS and YFSETQ. CDR3 amino acids: CASSLYGQNTEAFF. The CDR3 DNA reads TGCGCCAGCAGCTTGTATGGGCAAAACACTGAAGCTTTCTTT.

The CDR3 region has the DNA TGTGCCAGCAGCCCCGGACAGTTTCGGGATGGCTACACCTTC. This translates into CASSPGQFRDGYTF. This rearrangement joins TRBV7-9 to TRBJ1-2, with TRBD1 as a possible D gene (6 bases). The germline gives CDR1 SEHNR, CDR2 FQNEAQ (reference sequence). The CDR3 sequence is 14 residues long. Trimming left V 5 bases short and J 6 bases short, with 16 bases between.

The V call is TRBV14, the J call TRBJ1-1; 8 bases fit TRBD1. Trimming at V came to 3 bases and at J to 5 bases, leaving 2 bases not matched to a gene. Germline CDR1 is SGHDN and CDR2 is FVKESK. The CDR3 is 13 residues long. The CDR3 here is CASSHRTGTEAFF. The DNA of the CDR3 is TGTGCCAGCAGCCACCGGACAGGGACTGAAGCTTTCTTT.

The chain has TRBV10-3 and TRBJ2-2, with 8 nucleotides matching TRBD2. Germline CDR1 and CDR2: ENHRY and SYGVKD. The CDR3 is 14 residues long. V shed 9 bases and J 1 base; nucleotides not matched to a gene: 4. For the CDR3, the DNA is TGTGCCATACTAGCGGCGTTGAACACCGGGGAGCTGTTTTTT. Residues: CAILAALNTGELFF.